The 9 T cell receptor beta chains given below trace back to one sample, sequenced in a study of shared T cell receptors in the human thymus. Using immunoSEQ multiplex PCR, the repertoire was profiled, and TCRdb retains in-frame clones only, with some absent. The table has hundreds of thousands of clones, more than 75% seen once; the top ten hold roughly 0.013%. This sample was shared with a second study, whose subject was human thymus T cells.

Sequenced input: thymocytes. The receptors shown here come from a boy younger than two with a congenital heart defect.

The chain has TRBV20-1 and TRBJ2-5; maybe TRBD1 (6 bases). This CDR3 has 11 amino acids. Trimming stripped 3 bases from V and 9 bases from J, with 11 bases between. Germline V gene lookup returns CDR1 DFQATT and CDR2 SNEGSKA (reference sequence). CDR3 coding DNA: TGCAGTGCTAGGGACAGAGGTGCCCAGTACTTC. It yields the protein CSARDRGAQYF.

The rearrangement links TRBV5-1 to TRBJ1-1, with D possibly being TRBD1 (5 bases). Germline CDR1 and CDR2: SGHRS and YFSETQ. Trimming left V 4 bases short and J 8 bases short, with 15 bases between. CDR3 size: 13 residues. In nucleotides, the CDR3 is TGCGCCAGCAGCCGGGAGGTCGGGACGGAAGCTTTCTTT. Translation gives CASSREVGTEAFF.

The chain links TRBV5-8 to TRBJ1-5; a weak D match, TRBD1 (6 bases). The V end lost 3 bases, the J end lost 11 bases, and 18 bases lay between the germline ends. The CDR3 runs to 14 residues. In germline, CDR1 is SGHTS, CDR2 YDEGEE. The chain's CDR3 is CASSSTQGRGAQHF. CDR3 in DNA: TGTGCCAGCAGCTCCACCCAGGGGAGAGGGGCCCAGCATTTT.

The J gene is TRBJ2-3, the V gene TRBV28; D perhaps matches TRBD2 (6 bases). With 3 bases removed from V and 2 bases from J, the gap between germline ends came to 21 bases. There are 18 residues in the CDR3. Germline V CDR1 and CDR2: MDHEN, SYDVKM. CDR3 coding DNA: TGTGCCAGCAGTTTGGGCTGGGGTTTGCGGGACCTCACAGATACGCAGTATTTT. Encoded protein: CASSLGWGLRDLTDTQYF.

The chain recombines TRBV5-6 with TRBJ2-1, with D maybe TRBD2 (5 bases). V was cut by 4 bases and J by 7 bases, with 15 bases left in between. CDR3 length: 14 residues. The germline gives CDR1 SGHDT, CDR2 YYEEEE. The CDR3 region has the DNA TGTGCCAGCAGCGTAAGAGGGCCCCGAAATGAGCAGTTCTTC. Translating it yields CASSVRGPRNEQFF.

This sequence joins TRBV4-2 and TRBJ2-7; 7 bases line up with TRBD2. Germline V gives CDR1 LGHNA, CDR2 YNFKEQ. V lost 1 base and J lost 6; bases outside the gene matches: 9. The CDR3 is 15 amino acids. In DNA form, the CDR3 reads TGTGCCAGCAGCCAAGGGGAGGGTAAGGTTGCCGAGCAGTACTTC. Amino acid sequence: CASSQGEGKVAEQYF.

This clone showed up just once. The gene calls are TRBV19 and TRBJ2-1, with D possibly being TRBD2 (6 bases). CDR1 is LNHDA, CDR2 SQIVND, per germline (reference sequence). The V gene lost 3 bases and the J gene lost 6 bases, with 21 bases spanning the gap. The CDR3 length is 17 residues. This chain's CDR3 is CASSIGTAVEEPNEQFF. In DNA, the CDR3 is TGTGCCAGTAGTATCGGGACTGCCGTGGAAGAACCCAATGAGCAGTTCTTC.

The V gene is TRBV27, the J gene TRBJ1-1; D may be TRBD1 (5 bases). The germline V and J ends were trimmed by 8 bases and 7 bases, with 8 bases remaining between them. This CDR3 has 10 amino acids. Germline V gives CDR1 MNHEY, CDR2 SMNVEV (reference sequence). The CDR3 protein is CASGADEAFF. In DNA, the CDR3 is TGTGCCAGCGGGGCAGATGAAGCTTTCTTT.

The rearrangement uses TRBV27 and TRBJ2-1; 14 nucleotides agree with TRBD2. The CDR3 is 17 amino acids. Germline V gene lookup returns CDR1 MNHEY and CDR2 SMNVEV (reference sequence). V shed 3 bases and J 9 bases; nucleotides not matched to a gene: 10. The CDR3 sequence: CASSFFSGLAGVVEQFF. Written as DNA, the CDR3 is TGTGCCAGCAGTTTTTTTTCGGGACTAGCGGGAGTTGTTGAGCAGTTCTTC.